The 31 T cell receptor beta chains below come from one sample, sequenced in a study of control samples from healthy donors and cancer patients. The repertoire was sequenced with immunoSEQ multiplex PCR; TCRdb's copy has only in-frame clones and lacks some. The sample contains 90,000 to 110,000 clones, 75% to 90% of which appear only once. Specimen: blood. All receptors come from a woman in her 50s in good health.

This clone was seen just once. CDR3 residues: CASSKMNTIYF. The DNA for the CDR3 is TGTGCCAGCAGTAAGATGAACACCATATATTTT. The V call is TRBV6-5, the J call TRBJ1-3; D not resolved. The CDR3 extends over 11 amino acids. Deletions cut 5 bases from V and 7 bases from J, with 6 bases between. Per germline, CDR1 MNHEY and CDR2 SVGAGI.

V and J are TRBV9 and TRBJ2-7; 8 nucleotides align to TRBD1. Germline assignment: CDR1 SGDLS and CDR2 YYNGEE. The V segment lost 2 bases and the J segment 3 bases; nucleotides outside the gene matches: 10. CDR3 size: 16 residues. CDR3 DNA: TGTGCCAGCAGCGTCTCAGGGGGCAGTGGCAGCTACGAGCAGTACTTC. It codes for CASSVSGGSGSYEQYF.

This clone was recorded once. This sequence joins TRBV24-1 and TRBJ2-5, with 7 bases identical to TRBD1. The J segment lost 11 bases and the V segment lost 2 bases, leaving 4 bases of the junction unmatched. The CDR3 has 12 residues. The germline CDR1 and CDR2 sequences are KGHDR and SFDVKD. The CDR3 DNA is TGTGCCACCAGTGATTGGGGACAGTTACAGTACTTC. Amino acids: CATSDWGQLQYF.

This chain joins TRBV5-8 and TRBJ2-6, with TRBD1 as a possible D gene (5 bases). V was shortened by 3 bases and J by 0 bases, with 19 bases between the two germline ends. Germline-derived CDR1 and CDR2 are SGHTS and YDEGEE. CDR3 size: 19 residues. The CDR3 loop reads CASSSRRGRVLSGANVLTF. CDR3 DNA: TGTGCCAGCAGCTCCCGCCGAGGCAGGGTACTCTCTGGGGCCAACGTCCTGACTTTC.

The chain couples TRBV6-5 to TRBJ1-5, with 7 bases identical to TRBD1. Germline loops: CDR1 MNHEY, CDR2 SVGAGI. This CDR3 spans 13 amino acids. V shed 5 bases and J 7 bases; nucleotides not matched to a gene: 5. The CDR3 DNA follows: TGTGCCAGCAGTCGGCAGGGGGGGCAGCCCCAGCATTTT. Protein: CASSRQGGQPQHF.

The CDR3, as DNA: TGTGCCAGCAGTTCTTCTTCCTACGAGCAGTACTTC. The encoded protein is CASSSSSYEQYF. V is TRBV12-3 or TRBV12-4 and J is TRBJ2-7; no firm D call. The CDR3 has 12 amino acids. Trimming took off 4 bases at V and 1 base at J, with 5 bases between the two ends.

The J gene is TRBJ1-1, the V gene TRBV18, with unresolved D. The CDR3 is 12 amino acids. From germline, CDR1 is KGHSH and CDR2 LQKENI. V lost 2 bases to trimming and J lost 5 bases, with 6 bases between them. This CDR3 reads CASSPGVTEAFF. Here the CDR3 DNA reads TGTGCCAGCTCACCAGGGGTTACTGAAGCTTTCTTT.

The chain combines TRBV3-1 (or the pseudogene TRBV3-2) with TRBJ2-5; TRBD2 aligns across 7 bases. Germline CDR1 LGHDT, CDR2 YNNKEL (reference sequence). After removal of 4 bases from V and 5 bases from J, the junction contained 4 bases not matched to a gene. The CDR3 consists of 13 residues. In nucleotides, the CDR3 is TGTGCCAGCAGCCCAGGACTAGGGGAGACCCAGTACTTC. It codes for CASSPGLGETQYF.

The V call is TRBV10-1, the J call TRBJ2-2; 8 bases line up with TRBD2. V gave up 0 bases and J gave up 5 bases; unmatched junction bases: 8. CDR1 and CDR2 (germline): WNHNN, SYGVQD (reference sequence). The CDR3 has 17 amino acids. The CDR3, as DNA: TGCGCCAGCAGTGAGTCCGGGACTAGATCCTCGACCGGGGAGCTGTTTTTT. This translates into CASSESGTRSSTGELFF.

This clone has just a few counts. The chain links TRBV30 to TRBJ1-2; no reliable D call. Trimming left V 5 bases short and J 0 bases short, with 10 bases between. CDR1 and CDR2 from the germline V gene are GTSNPN and SVGIG (reference sequence). This CDR3 region has 13 residues. The CDR3: CAWGRGANYGYTF. CDR3 DNA: TGTGCCTGGGGGAGAGGAGCTAACTATGGCTACACCTTC.

The chain couples TRBV4-3 to TRBJ1-6; tentatively, D is TRBD1 (5 bases). Trimming removed 0 bases from V and 7 bases from J, with 10 bases in between. The CDR3 runs 15 residues. From germline, CDR1 is LGHNA and CDR2 YSLEER. The CDR3 DNA is TGCGCCAGCAGCCAAGACAGGGTGGGAAATTCACCCCTCCACTTT. It specifies CASSQDRVGNSPLHF.

This chain's CDR3 is CASGFPTRQTNSYEQYF. The CDR3 nucleotides are TGTGCTAGTGGTTTCCCCACCCGACAGACTAACTCCTACGAGCAGTACTTC. The J gene is TRBJ2-7, the V gene TRBV12-5; D is tentatively TRBD1 or TRBD2 (5 bases each). With 3 bases removed from V and 0 bases from J, the gap between germline ends came to 18 bases. CDR1 and CDR2 from the germline V gene are LGHNT and FRNRAP. CDR3 length: 17 amino acids.

The CDR3 region is CAIPGRIYNEQFF. Written as DNA, the CDR3 is TGTGCCATACCGGGACGGATCTACAATGAGCAGTTCTTC. The rearrangement links TRBV6-5 to TRBJ2-1; D may correspond to TRBD1 or TRBD2 (5 bases each). Trimming shortened V by 10 bases and J by 3 bases, and 13 bases separated the two germline ends. The CDR3 has 13 residues. Germline-derived CDR1 and CDR2 are MNHEY and SVGAGI.

This clone was observed a single time. The J gene is TRBJ2-2, the V gene TRBV11-2, with D hard to call. Germline CDR1 reads SGHAT; CDR2 reads FQNNGV. The CDR3 loop spans 15 amino acids. Trimming removed 4 bases from V and 6 bases from J, with 15 bases in between. The CDR3 DNA is TGTGCCAGCAGCTCGCCCCTCGGTGCATCCGGGGAGCTGTTTTTT. This gives the protein CASSSPLGASGELFF.

The table lists this clone with a few counts. V usage is TRBV5-6 and J usage is TRBJ1-6, with D uncertain. V lost 1 base and J lost 3, with 11 bases in between. Germline V gene sequence: CDR1 SGHDT, CDR2 YYEEEE. The CDR3 has 16 residues. CDR3 sequence reads: CASSLWSTNYNSPLHF. The DNA for the CDR3 is TGTGCCAGCAGCTTGTGGTCCACAAACTATAATTCACCCCTCCACTTT.

This clone has a single count. The V gene is TRBV5-1, the J gene TRBJ2-5, with D maybe TRBD1 (5 bases). CDR1 is SGHRS and CDR2 is YFSETQ in the germline V gene. V lost 4 bases to trimming and J lost 2 bases, with 12 bases between them. The CDR3 covers 14 residues. The CDR3 nucleotides read TGCGCCAGCAGCCAACAGGTATCACAAGAGACCCAGTACTTC. Protein sequence: CASSQQVSQETQYF.

The CDR3 region has the DNA TGTGCCAGCTCACCACGCACTAGCGGGGGACGCAAAATCTACAATGAGCAGTTCTTC. Its translation: CASSPRTSGGRKIYNEQFF. The chain carries TRBV18 and TRBJ2-1; 11 bases match TRBD2. Losses at the gene ends were 1 base for V and 3 bases for J; bases not matched to a gene: 11. Germline V gives CDR1 KGHSH, CDR2 LQKENI. This CDR3 comprises 19 residues.

This clone occurred a few times. The chain links TRBV4-3 to TRBJ2-1; TRBD1 matches at 12 bases. CDR1 is LGHNA, CDR2 YSLEER, per germline. CDR3 length: 17 amino acids. Unmatched junction bases numbered 9, after V lost 1 base and J lost 8 bases. CDR3 nucleotides: TGCGCCAGCAGCCAAGGGGTGGGGGACAGGGGGCCGGATGAGCAGTTCTTC. It yields the protein CASSQGVGDRGPDEQFF.

This clone was detected only once. The rearrangement uses TRBV15 and TRBJ2-3, with a possible D match to TRBD2 (6 bases). V was shortened by 0 bases and J by 6 bases, with 10 bases between the two germline ends. Germline V gene lookup returns CDR1 LNHNV and CDR2 YYDKDF (reference sequence). The length of the CDR3 is 14 residues. The CDR3, as DNA: TGTGCCACCAGCAGAGATTTAGCGGAGGATACGCAGTATTTT. This sequence encodes CATSRDLAEDTQYF.

The chain has TRBV9 and TRBJ1-2; 10 positions match TRBD1. Germline-derived CDR1 and CDR2 are SGDLS and YYNGEE. The CDR3 covers 15 residues. Trimming at V came to 3 bases and at J to 3 bases, leaving 5 bases not matched to a gene. The CDR3 region is CASSEGGQGDYGYTF. The CDR3 bases are TGTGCCAGCAGCGAAGGAGGACAGGGGGACTATGGCTACACCTTC.

The J gene is TRBJ2-3, the V gene TRBV27; 9 bases are a match to TRBD2. Germline lookup yields CDR1 MNHEY and CDR2 SMNVEV (reference sequence). Trimming removed 2 bases from V and 7 bases from J; junction bases left unmatched: 4. The CDR3 runs 14 residues. The CDR3 nucleotides read TGTGCCAGCAGTTTAGCGGGAGGGCTCCATACGCAGTATTTT. Protein: CASSLAGGLHTQYF.

V and J are TRBV19 and TRBJ2-5, with TRBD1 identical over 8 bases. The J segment lost 5 bases and the V segment lost 5 bases, leaving 10 bases of the junction unmatched. The CDR3 extends over 15 amino acids. Germline V lookup: CDR1 LNHDA, CDR2 SQIVND (reference sequence). The CDR3 spells CASSGRQGHGETQYF. In nucleotides, the CDR3 is TGTGCCAGTAGTGGGAGACAGGGGCATGGGGAGACCCAGTACTTC.

The CDR3 here is CAWSKNTGELFF. In DNA, the CDR3 is TGTGCCTGGAGTAAGAACACCGGGGAGCTGTTTTTT. The chain joins TRBV30 to TRBJ2-2; D not resolved. The germline CDR1 and CDR2 sequences are GTSNPN and SVGIG (reference sequence). The CDR3 is made up of 12 amino acids. V was shortened by 2 bases and J by 1 base, with 2 bases between the two germline ends.

This sequence joins TRBV30 and TRBJ2-6, with TRBD1 identical over 7 bases. CDR1 and CDR2 (germline): GTSNPN, SVGIG (reference sequence). V shed 1 base and J 0 bases; nucleotides not matched to a gene: 6. This CDR3 contains 17 residues. The CDR3 region has the DNA TGTGCCTGGAGTGGGACAGGTGTAAGCTCTGGGGCCAACGTCCTGACTTTC. Translating gives CAWSGTGVSSGANVLTF.

The chain is built from TRBV27 and TRBJ1-1; maybe TRBD1 (5 bases). With 8 bases removed from V and 4 bases from J, the gap between germline ends came to 14 bases. There are 13 residues in the CDR3. CDR1 and CDR2 from the germline V gene are MNHEY and SMNVEV (reference sequence). In nucleotides, the CDR3 is TGTGCCAGCCGTACAGGTTACTCCACTGAAGCTTTCTTT. This translates into CASRTGYSTEAFF.

V gene TRBV30 combines with J gene TRBJ1-4; 8 positions match TRBD1. The germline V gene has CDR1 GTSNPN and CDR2 SVGIG (reference sequence). The CDR3 totals 15 residues. The trim removed 5 bases at V and 5 bases at J, leaving 10 bases unmatched. The CDR3 DNA follows: TGTGCCTGGGGCCCAGGGACAGGTTCAAATGAAAAACTGTTTTTT. This gives the protein CAWGPGTGSNEKLFF.

The V call is TRBV30, the J call TRBJ1-5; TRBD1 aligns across 8 bases. The CDR3 totals 14 residues. V was pared by 3 bases and J by 4 bases, with 5 bases of the junction left unmatched. Germline assignment: CDR1 GTSNPN and CDR2 SVGIG (reference sequence). The CDR3 DNA is TGTGCCTGGAGCAAAGGACAGGGTAATCAGCCCCAGCATTTT. Translating gives CAWSKGQGNQPQHF. The full variable domain, its missing parts supplied by reference TRBV30 and TRBJ1-5, is SQTIHQWPATLVQPVGSPLSLECTVEGTSNPNLYWYRQAAGRGLQLLFYSVGIGQISSEVPQNLSASRPQDRQFILSSKKLLLSDSGFYLCAWSKGQGNQPQHFGDGTRLSIL.

V is TRBV30 and J is TRBJ1-2; weak D call: TRBD1 (5 bases). V dropped 4 bases and J dropped 7 bases, with 16 bases sitting between them. The CDR3 extends over 13 amino acids. CDR1 and CDR2 (germline): GTSNPN, SVGIG (reference sequence). The CDR3 is CAWIPAGHGGYTF. The CDR3 coding sequence is TGTGCCTGGATACCCGCAGGGCATGGTGGCTACACCTTC. Together with reference TRBV30 and TRBJ1-2, the CDR3 gives the full variable domain: SQTIHQWPATLVQPVGSPLSLECTVEGTSNPNLYWYRQAAGRGLQLLFYSVGIGQISSEVPQNLSASRPQDRQFILSSKKLLLSDSGFYLCAWIPAGHGGYTFGSGTRLTVV.

The V and J genes are TRBV7-2 and TRBJ1-4, with TRBD1 matching 9 bases. The CDR3 has 15 residues. V lost 5 bases to trimming and J lost 7 bases; unmatched junction nucleotides: 8. Germline loops: CDR1 SGHTA, CDR2 FQGNSA. CDR3 DNA: TGTGCCAGCAGCGGAAACAGGGGGCGGGTTGAAAAACTGTTTTTT. This sequence encodes CASSGNRGRVEKLFF.

The rearrangement joins TRBV6-5 to TRBJ2-7; 8 positions agree with TRBD1. With 6 bases clipped from V and 3 bases from J, the junction kept 4 bases outside the gene matches. The CDR3 extends over 13 amino acids. Germline CDR1 is MNHEY and CDR2 is SVGAGI. The CDR3 sequence: CASRDRVGYEQYF. The DNA of the CDR3 is TGTGCCAGCAGGGACAGGGTTGGCTACGAGCAGTACTTC.

The chain joins TRBV19 to TRBJ1-5; unclear D gene. V lost 4 bases and J lost 0, with 10 bases in between. CDR1 is LNHDA, CDR2 SQIVND, per germline (reference sequence). The CDR3 has 15 amino acids. The CDR3 DNA sequence: TGTGCCAGTAGTACCCGATATTATAGCAATCAGCCCCAGCATTTT. Its translation is CASSTRYYSNQPQHF.